This T cell receptor (beta chain) was sequenced in a study of T cell repertoires in cytomegalovirus infection. Study-wide findings and caveats: The study found HLA-C-restricted CMV-specific TCR beta clonotypes dominating the ex vivo response.

TCRdb called the reads again in MiXCR, with one record for every CDR3 protein. The data show about 130,000 distinct CDR3 sequences, roughly 32% seen once. The CDR3 is 18 residues long. The germline CDR1 and CDR2 sequences are SGHAT and FQNNGV. V trimming: 3 bases; J trimming: 3 bases; junction bases outside the gene matches: 11. A note on this clonotype: Its antigen is not known.

The receptor was isolated from a human donor in good health (CMV status not recorded). Some clones in this sample may be carry-over from other donors' samples. The material was CD8+ T cells from cultured PBMCs, obtained from culture after CMV antigen stimulation. This chain connects TRBV11-2 to TRBJ2-7; 13 bases are a match to TRBD2. CDR3 amino acids: CASSFPPLGTSGVYEQYF. In nucleotides, the CDR3 is TGTGCCAGCAGCTTCCCACCACTAGGGACTAGCGGGGTCTACGAGCAGTACTTC.